The source of this T cell receptor (beta chain) is a study of beta chain features in type 1 diabetes. The germline V gene encodes CDR1 MDHEN and CDR2 SYDVKM. The CDR3 is 12 residues long. V dropped 7 bases and J dropped 11; count of bases not matched to a gene: 10. This clone was detected only a few times. The isolated RNA, all of it, was reverse transcribed, so expressed TCRB transcripts were what got sequenced. Libraries were prepared by immunoSEQ multiplex PCR; TCRdb keeps only in-frame clonotypes and omits some of them. The sample lists about 150,000 clones; over 7.5% were seen once. This TCR derives from a man aged 18 to 35 in good health. Sequenced: central memory CD4+ T cells from blood. This chain joins TRBV28 and TRBJ2-5, with 7 bases lining up with TRBD1. For the CDR3, the DNA is TGTGCCAGCACCCGTGAGGGGGCGGAGCAGTACTTC. It specifies CASTREGAEQYF.